There are a few counts of the clone carrying this T cell receptor (beta chain). Assay: immunoSEQ multiplex PCR; the TCRdb copy retains only in-frame clones and omits some. In the table there are 410,000 or so clones, around nine tenths of which are singletons. This sample stems from a study of blood T cell repertoires in COVID-19. Turning to the study itself: COVID-19 samples from acute and convalescent phases originated in the United States, Italy and Spain.

J gave up 3 bases and V 6 bases, and 8 bases lay outside the gene matches. The germline V gene has CDR1 LNHDA and CDR2 SQIVND (reference sequence). This CDR3 has 15 residues. The rearrangement joins TRBV19 to TRBJ1-1, with 9 bases lining up with TRBD1. The specimen was peripheral blood. The source of this sequence is a woman aged 40 to 50 with COVID-19, enrolled during active disease. As DNA, the CDR3 is TGTGCCAGTAGCGGCCCGGGACAGGGTTACACTGAAGCTTTCTTT. Translated, it gives CASSGPGQGYTEAFF.